This TCR beta chain was observed in a study of T cells in Graves' hyperthyroidism and ophthalmopathy. This clonotype was counted many times. The CDR3 has 14 residues. Trimming cost V 9 bases and J 2 bases, with 16 bases left between them. The V gene's germline CDR1 is LNHDA and CDR2 SQIVND (reference sequence). Regions amplified from RNA transcripts were the TCR beta CDR3 regions. The primer set for the first-round RT-PCR of the TCR CDR3 was HTBI. TCRdb re-derived calls from the multiplex PCR reads in MiXCR, one entry per CDR3 protein. The sample contains roughly 520,000 distinct CDR3 sequences, less than 25% of which appear only once.

J is TRBJ1-1 and V is TRBV19; D is unresolved. Source material: blood. This TCR was sampled from a woman aged 25 to 39 with Graves' ophthalmopathy. The CDR3 protein is CASLDPITNTEAFF. The DNA for the CDR3 is TGTGCCAGCCTCGACCCCATAACCAACACTGAAGCTTTCTTT.